This T cell receptor beta chain was documented in a study of blood T cell repertoires in COVID-19. Across the whole study: Italy, Spain and the United States were the sources of the convalescent and acute COVID-19 samples. PBMCs, B-cell-depleted T cells, or T cells were the source of the cDNA or gDNA that made up the material.

Germline CDR1 reads SNHLY; CDR2 reads FYNNEI. This CDR3 is 11 amino acids long. The ends were cut back, 3 bases at V and 4 bases at J, with 4 bases in the middle. Per the original data handling: By means of reference gene primer amplification, nucleated cell counts were estimated. Profiled with immunoSEQ multiplex PCR; TCRdb holds only in-frame clones, not every one. The V and J calls and the clone size are those of that table, but D and trimming were determined from the DNA. The sample lists roughly 140,000 clones; 75% to 85% were seen once. The TCR originated in a woman aged 50 to 60 in a cohort sampled during active or convalescent COVID-19. The J gene is TRBJ2-7, the V gene TRBV2, with D unresolved. The material sequenced was peripheral blood. The DNA for the CDR3 is TGTGCCAGCAGTGATTATTACGAGCAGTACTTC. This gives the protein CASSDYYEQYF.